This T cell receptor (beta chain) was sequenced for a study of siplizumab effects on memory and regulatory T cells. The germline CDR1 and CDR2 sequences are GTSNPN and SVGIG (reference sequence). Germline trimming cut 0 bases from V and 4 bases from J; bases unmatched to any gene: 8. The CDR3 runs to 15 residues. Assaying covered roughly 100,000 TCR templates per sample. This table comes from immunoSEQ multiplex PCR, and its TCRdb copy is limited to in-frame clones, with some not included. The sample lists 85,000 to 130,000 clones; approximately 92% were seen once. The TCR comes from a human donor in good health. Some clones in this sample may be carry-over from other donors' samples. Sequencing was done on a sample of CD4+ T cells sorted from blood. The chain has TRBV30 and TRBJ1-2, with 7 bases that match TRBD1. The CDR3 spells CAWSVQTGNIYGYTF. For the CDR3, the DNA is TGTGCCTGGAGTGTACAGACAGGGAATATCTATGGCTACACCTTC. The whole variable domain, filled in from reference TRBV30 and TRBJ1-2, reads SQTIHQWPATLVQPVGSPLSLECTVEGTSNPNLYWYRQAAGRGLQLLFYSVGIGQISSEVPQNLSASRPQDRQFILSSKKLLLSDSGFYLCAWSVQTGNIYGYTFGSGTRLTVV.